These 15 T cell receptor beta chains share one sample of origin, sequenced in a study of T cell repertoires in cytomegalovirus infection. Via MiXCR, TCRdb re-called the reads, giving one row per CDR3 protein. The sample consists of 55,000 to 70,000 distinct CDR3 sequences, 20% to 25% of them appearing once. No antigen has been assigned to these receptors. Sequencing input: PBMCs, sequenced either directly or after in vitro stimulation (not recorded which). The receptors here all came from a human donor in good health (CMV status not recorded). Some clones in this sample may be carry-over from other donors' samples.

The chain carries TRBV6-2 or TRBV6-3 and TRBJ2-7; 8 bases map to TRBD1. Per germline, CDR1 MNHEY and CDR2 SVGEGT. After removal of 5 bases from V and 4 bases from J, the junction contained 7 bases not matched to a gene. This CDR3 has 14 residues. Here the CDR3 reads CASSKYTGGYEQYV. In DNA form, the CDR3 reads TGTGCCAGCAGTAAGTACACAGGGGGGTACGAGCAGTACGTC.

This sequence joins TRBV7-2 and TRBJ2-3, with D possibly matching TRBD1 (5 bases). Germline V gene data show CDR1 as SGHTA and CDR2 as FQGNSA. The CDR3 spans 14 residues. With 2 bases removed from V and 6 bases from J, the gap between germline ends came to 12 bases. CDR3 protein: CASSLSDTRDTQYF. CDR3 DNA sequence: TGTGCCAGCAGCTTATCGGACACAAGGGATACGCAGTATTTT.

The sample holds many counts of this clonotype. This chain joins TRBV7-8 and TRBJ1-1; D unclear. V was clipped by 1 base and J by 4 bases, with 16 bases between them. CDR3 length: 16 amino acids. In germline, CDR1 is SGHVS, CDR2 FQNEAQ. This chain's CDR3 is CASSLVRARRPTEAFF. For the CDR3, the DNA is TGTGCCAGCAGCTTAGTCCGGGCCCGACGGCCCACTGAAGCTTTCTTT.

Ten or more counts support this clonotype. The genes are TRBV7-2 and TRBJ2-7, with 8 nucleotides matching TRBD2. The germline V gene has CDR1 SGHTA and CDR2 FQGNSA. The CDR3 spans 15 residues. Trimming cost V 1 base and J 3 bases; bases outside gene matches: 5. The CDR3 DNA reads as TGTGCCAGCAGCTTAGTACTAGCGGCAAACTACGAGCAGTACTTC. Its protein is CASSLVLAANYEQYF.

This clonotype was counted ten times or more. The chain uses TRBV7-6 and TRBJ2-5; unclear D gene. Germline lookup yields CDR1 SGHVS and CDR2 FNYEAQ. The CDR3 sequence is 13 residues long. V was pared by 5 bases and J by 6 bases, with 13 bases between. The CDR3: CASSPGLGKTQYF. The CDR3 DNA reads as TGTGCCAGCAGCCCGGGTTTAGGGAAGACCCAGTACTTC.

The chain combines TRBV19 with TRBJ2-2, with 9 bases matching TRBD1. From germline, CDR1 is LNHDA and CDR2 SQIVND (reference sequence). The CDR3 runs to 18 residues. J was trimmed by 6 bases and V by 3 bases; bases with no gene match: 14. The CDR3 nucleotides read TGTGCCAGTAGTATCCCCCGGCGGGGACAGGGAAGGCCCGGGGAGCTGTTTTTT. This gives the protein CASSIPRRGQGRPGELFF.

The sample holds a few counts of this clonotype. The chain couples TRBV3-1 to TRBJ1-5; D gene unclear. CDR3 length: 14 residues. Trimming took 0 bases from V and 7 from J, leaving 10 bases between them. Looked up from germline, CDR1 is LGHDT and CDR2 is YNNKEL (reference sequence). The CDR3 reads CASSQEGWEQPQHF. DNA of the CDR3: TGTGCCAGCAGCCAAGAGGGGTGGGAGCAGCCCCAGCATTTT.

The rearrangement uses TRBV20-1 and TRBJ2-4; D possibly matches TRBD1 or TRBD2 (5 bases each). This CDR3 region has 12 residues. Trimming cost V 8 bases and J 8 bases, with 16 bases left between them. Germline V CDR1 and CDR2: DFQATT, SNEGSKA (reference sequence). The DNA of the CDR3 is TGCAGTAGTATAGCCGAGGGGTACATTCAGTACTTC. Its protein is CSSIAEGYIQYF.

The chain has TRBV29-1 and TRBJ2-1; 12 bases match TRBD2. The CDR3 runs to 14 residues. Germline lookup yields CDR1 SQVTM and CDR2 ANQGSEA. V gave up 7 bases and J gave up 5 bases; unmatched junction bases: 6. In DNA, the CDR3 is TGCAGCGGCCGGACTAGCGGGATAAACAATGAGCAGTTCTTC. Its protein product is CSGRTSGINNEQFF.

In its sample, this clonotype was seen many times. The chain couples TRBV7-2 to TRBJ2-2, with D hard to call. The CDR3 is 14 amino acids. In germline, CDR1 is SGHTA, CDR2 FQGNSA. Trimming took 5 bases from V and 8 from J, leaving 15 bases between them. DNA of the CDR3: TGTGCCAGCAGCCATACGGGCCAAGGGGGGGAGCTGTTTTTT. The encoded protein is CASSHTGQGGELFF.

The gene calls are TRBV2 and TRBJ1-4; a possible D gene is TRBD1 (6 bases). Deletions cut 6 bases from V and 7 bases from J, with 18 bases between. CDR3 size: 15 residues. Germline CDR1 and CDR2: SNHLY and FYNNEI. Written as DNA, the CDR3 is TGTGCCAGCAGCGACGTAGGGGGGGGGGTTGAAAAACTGTTTTTT. Protein sequence: CASSDVGGGVEKLFF.

The chain recombines TRBV7-3 with TRBJ2-3, with 7 bases matching TRBD1. CDR1 and CDR2 from the germline V gene are SGHTA and FQGTGA. The V segment lost 5 bases and the J segment 4 bases; nucleotides outside the gene matches: 6. The CDR3 has 14 amino acids. Written as DNA, the CDR3 is TGTGCCAGCAGCCCAGCTACAGGGGCAGATACGCAGTATTTT. It encodes CASSPATGADTQYF. The full variable domain, completed using reference TRBV7-3 and TRBJ2-3, is GAGVSQTPSNKVTEKGKYVELRCDPISGHTALYWYRQSLGQGPEFLIYFQGTGAADDSGLPNDRFFAVRPEGSVSTLKIQRTERGDSAVYLCASSPATGADTQYFGPGTRLTVL.

This clonotype was seen a few times. CDR3: CASSLAQWGYEQFF. Here the CDR3 DNA reads TGTGCCAGCAGCTTAGCGCAATGGGGTTATGAGCAGTTCTTC. The chain recombines TRBV7-8 with TRBJ2-1; no clear D. This CDR3 region has 14 residues. Trimming removed 0 bases from V and 8 bases from J, with 11 bases in between. Germline values: CDR1 SGHVS, CDR2 FQNEAQ. Complete variable domain (other parts from reference TRBV7-8 and TRBJ2-1): GAGVSQSPRYKVAKRGQDVALRCDPISGHVSLFWYQQALGQGPEFLTYFQNEAQLDKSGLPSDRFFAERPEGSVSTLKIQRTQQEDSAVYLCASSLAQWGYEQFFGPGTRLTVL.

This clonotype appeared a single time. This sequence joins TRBV5-6 and TRBJ2-4; D is unclear. Germline V gene lookup returns CDR1 SGHDT and CDR2 YYEEEE. Trimming pared 4 bases from V and 2 bases from J, leaving 10 bases between. This CDR3 has 14 residues. CDR3 nucleotide sequence: TGTGCCAGCAGCGTTGGGGTACCCAAAAACATTCAGTACTTC. Its translation is CASSVGVPKNIQYF.

This clonotype showed up just a few times. J is TRBJ2-5 and V is TRBV7-7; no reliable D call. Germline lookup yields CDR1 SSHAT and CDR2 FNYEAQ (reference sequence). V lost 3 bases and J 0 bases, leaving 5 bases between the germline ends. The length of the CDR3 is 13 residues. This CDR3 is CASSLGNQETQYF. The CDR3 DNA reads as TGTGCCAGCAGCTTGGGGAACCAAGAGACCCAGTACTTC.